This T cell receptor beta chain was recovered during a study of T cell responses to AZD1222 COVID-19 vaccine. Comments on this clone: The antigen is not known.

V gave up 2 bases and J gave up 4 bases, with 10 bases separating them. Germline CDR1 reads SEHNR; CDR2 reads FQNEAQ (reference sequence). This CDR3 comprises 14 residues. Study-wide findings and caveats: Only 5 to 7 AZD1222 recipients were seropositive at baseline.

TCRdb's copy holds only in-frame clones and misses some; the assay was immunoSEQ multiplex PCR. This repertoire shows fewer than 130,000 clones, 92% found once; its top ten account for less than 2.5%. Specimen: peripheral blood, collected 28 days after the second AZD1222 dose. V is TRBV7-9 and J is TRBJ2-3; tentative D call: TRBD1 (5 bases). This sequence was found in an adult who received the AZD1222 COVID-19 vaccine. The DNA of the CDR3 is TGTGCCAGCAGCTTATGGGGCCTAGCAGATACGCAGTATTTT. Translated, it gives CASSLWGLADTQYF.